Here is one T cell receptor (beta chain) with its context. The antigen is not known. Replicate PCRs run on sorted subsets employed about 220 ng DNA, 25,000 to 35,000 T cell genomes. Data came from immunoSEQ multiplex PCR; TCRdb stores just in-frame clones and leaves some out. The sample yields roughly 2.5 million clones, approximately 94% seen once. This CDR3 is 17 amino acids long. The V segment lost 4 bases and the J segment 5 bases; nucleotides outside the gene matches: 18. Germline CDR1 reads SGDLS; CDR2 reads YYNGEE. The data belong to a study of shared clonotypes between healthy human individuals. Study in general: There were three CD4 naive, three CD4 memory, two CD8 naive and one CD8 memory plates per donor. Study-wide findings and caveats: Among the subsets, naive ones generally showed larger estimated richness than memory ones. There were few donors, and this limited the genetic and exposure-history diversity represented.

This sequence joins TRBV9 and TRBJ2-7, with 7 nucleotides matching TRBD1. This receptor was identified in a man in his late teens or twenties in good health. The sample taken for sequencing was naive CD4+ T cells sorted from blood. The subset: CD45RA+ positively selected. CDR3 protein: CASSLGQELGSWDEQYF. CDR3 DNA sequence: TGTGCCAGCAGCCTCGGACAGGAACTGGGGAGTTGGGACGAGCAGTACTTC. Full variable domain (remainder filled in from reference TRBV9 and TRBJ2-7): DSGVTQTPKHLITATGQRVTLRCSPRSGDLSVYWYQQSLDQGLQFLIQYYNGEERAKGNILERFSAQQFPDLHSELNLSSLELGDSALYFCASSLGQELGSWDEQYFGPGTRLTVT.